This entry concerns a single TCR beta chain. The target of this receptor is not known. No much larger clone exists at a distance of one base, and base qualities are not known. The junction shows trimming of 0 bases on V and 2 bases on J, and the gene matches do not reach 1 base of it. CDR1 and CDR2 are drawn from the germline V gene: SGDLS, YYNGEE. Spanning cysteine to phenylalanine, the CDR3 consists of 15 amino acids. The only DNA kept is the CDR3, 45 bases in frame from the first base. This entry is derived from a study of blood T cell repertoires in COVID-19 (TCRdb year 2020). About the study as a whole: Collaborator samples came from the United States, Italy and Spain and covered acute and convalescent phases of COVID-19. Samples came from the ongoing ImmuneRACE study (first 160 participants) plus 1,254 subjects from 6 global collaborators. The material from the prospective study consisted of cDNA or gDNA derived from T cells, B-cell-depleted T cells, or PBMCs. The dataset comprised deeply sampled blood TCRbeta repertoires from subjects exposed to, actively infected with, or recovered from COVID-19. The repertoires were released in a freely available public database intended as a resource for research on the immune response to SARS-CoV-2. The sample metadata nearly always contained a de-identified subject ID, COVID-19 status, age in years and sex. HLA class I and class II types, where available, came from metadata supplied by the sample provider rather than from assay-based typing.

The immunoSEQ Assay, a bias-controlled multiplex PCR, was used to amplify TCRbeta CDR3 regions from genomic DNA. The source study handled its data this way. The number of nucleated cells in each sample was estimated by amplification of reference gene primers within the assay. To quantify the absolute abundance of each unique TCRbeta CDR3 rearrangement, sequence reads were collapsed and filtered. For each sample, productive Simpson clonality was calculated as the square root of Simpson's diversity index across productive rearrangements. In its TCRdb copy, this immuneACCESS table keeps in-frame sequences only and misses some clones. Where compared with another copy, unresolved V genes explain less than half of these, and the others have no known cause. The V and J calls and clone size come from that table; D and trimming were worked out from the DNA. Recorded for this sample are approximately 280,000 clones; roughly 86% of them occurred a single time. About 2.7% of the sample rests with the top ten.

Participants in the prospective study were enrolled through a virtual design, were aged roughly 18 to 100 years, and lived in 24 United States geographic areas. In the prospective study, participants were assigned to cohorts based on the clinical history participants reported in a screening survey and a study questionnaire. ImmuneRACE Cohort 3 recovered participants were defined by two consecutive negative NP/OP PCR tests, healthcare professional clearance, or symptom resolution. Mobile phlebotomists in the prospective study collected whole blood, serum and a nasopharyngeal or oropharyngeal swab from every participant. Additional blood draws and questionnaires over an approximately two-month period could optionally be provided by prospective study participants. Before DNA extraction, blood samples from the prospective study were shipped at room temperature or frozen. The investigation overall reported the following: Clinical and demographic metadata were provided uncurated, with the amount varying by source and participant.

The chain joins TRBV9 to TRBJ2-3; 9 central nucleotides agree with TRBD1. The sequencing input was PBMCs or T cells enriched from blood (not recorded which). The sequence derives from a woman between 18 and 30 years old who had recovered from COVID-19. The CDR3 region has the sequence CASSVGDRDTDTQYF. The base sequence is TGTGCCAGCAGCGTAGGGGACAGGGACACAGATACGCAGTATTTT.